The rows below give T cell receptor beta chains drawn from one sample of a study of T cell responses to AZD1222 COVID-19 vaccine. Sequencing used immunoSEQ multiplex PCR; TCRdb keeps in-frame clones, though not all of them. The sample records about 120,000 clones, approximately 92% being singletons. The material sequenced was peripheral blood, taken 28 days after the second dose of the MenACWY control vaccine. Receptors were obtained from an adult who received the MenACWY meningococcal vaccine as a control. The CDR3 runs from the conserved cysteine through the conserved F or W. Fields, in order: D gene, J gene, clone size, CDR3 length, V gene, CDR3 DNA, CDR3 protein. The D gene is left open where the match is weak. Clone size is stated in some rows and not others, as once, few, many or a class when expanded.

-	TRBJ2-3	-	15	TRBV11-2	TGTGCCAGCAGCTTAGACGCGACTAGCACAGATACGCAGTATTTT	CASSLDATSTDTQYF
-	TRBJ1-2	-	17	TRBV28	TGTGCCAGCAGTCCAGCCGTAGGGGGGGCGCCTAACTATGGCTACACCTTC	CASSPAVGGAPNYGYTF
-	TRBJ1-3	few	15	TRBV6-2/TRBV6-3	TGTGCCAGCAGTTACGGGGGGGCCTCTGGAAACACCATATATTTT	CASSYGGASGNTIYF
-	TRBJ1-5	-	12	TRBV18	TGTGCCAGCTCACCAAGAGGGGACGCTTTGCATTTT	CASSPRGDALHF
-	TRBJ1-4	few	15	TRBV6-6	TGTGCCAGCAGTTTGTCAGGGTATGCTAATGAAAAACTGTTTTTT	CASSLSGYANEKLFF
-	TRBJ1-6	-	13	TRBV12-3/TRBV12-4	TGTGCCAGCAACCGCGGGCGTAATTCACCCCTCCACTTT	CASNRGRNSPLHF
TRBD2	TRBJ2-7	-	15	TRBV6-5	TGTGCCAGCACCGATGGGGCTAGCGGGCGGTACGAGCAGTACTTC	CASTDGASGRYEQYF
TRBD1	TRBJ2-4	-	16	TRBV4-1	TGCGCCAGCAGCCAAAACGACAGGGCCCCAAAAAACATTCAGTACTTC	CASSQNDRAPKNIQYF
-	TRBJ2-5	-	15	TRBV7-7	TGTGCCAGCAGCCCGGTTTTGGAGGCTAGGGAGACCCAGTACTTC	CASSPVLEARETQYF
-	TRBJ1-5	once	14	TRBV27	TGTGCCAGCAGTTTATTGGCGGCTAATCAGCCCCAGCATTTT	CASSLLAANQPQHF
-	TRBJ2-5	once	15	TRBV11-1	TGTGCCAGCAGCTTAGGTTCTCTAGCCGTGGGGACCCAGTACTTC	CASSLGSLAVGTQYF
-	TRBJ1-4	once	13	TRBV5-1	TGCGCCAGCAGCTTGGCCCATAATGAAAAACTGTTTTTT	CASSLAHNEKLFF
-	TRBJ2-7	-	15	TRBV2	TGTGCCAGCATCCCATGGCAGGTACTCTCCTACGAGCAGTACTTC	CASIPWQVLSYEQYF
-	TRBJ2-5	-	16	TRBV18	TGTGCCAGCTCACCACGTACCGCTCGGGGTCAAGAGACCCAGTACTTC	CASSPRTARGQETQYF
TRBD2	TRBJ2-5	few	17	TRBV4-1	TGCGCCAGCAGCGACGAATTTTCCGGGACTACACAAGAGACCCAGTACTTC	CASSDEFSGTTQETQYF
TRBD1	TRBJ1-6	once	17	TRBV11-2	TGTGCCAGCAGCTTAGGGACAGGGGGCGATTATAATTCACCCCTCCACTTT	CASSLGTGGDYNSPLHF
-	TRBJ1-5	-	14	TRBV19	TGTGCCAGTAGTGTAGGTTTTAGGAATCAGCCCCAGCATTTT	CASSVGFRNQPQHF
TRBD2	TRBJ2-7	-	16	TRBV28	TGTGCCAGCAGTTTAACTAGCGCAGCGGGGCCCTACGAGCAGTACTTC	CASSLTSAAGPYEQYF